These T cell receptor beta chains were read from a single sample in a study of cytomegalovirus exposure and HLA in healthy donors. Assay: immunoSEQ multiplex PCR; the TCRdb copy retains only in-frame clones and omits some. The sample contains some 180,000 clones, around 77% of which appear only once. Sequenced input: PBMCs. The receptors were gathered from a woman in her 30s in good health and CMV-seronegative. CDR3s include the opening cysteine and the closing phenylalanine or tryptophan. A D gene is named only where the DNA matches it firmly. The size entry is marked missing in some rows and otherwise reads once, few, many or a size class.

d_call	j_call	clone_size	v_call	cdr3_aa	cdr3_nt
-	TRBJ1-2	-	TRBV10-1	CASSAGVGYGYTF	TGCGCCAGCAGTGCAGGGGTGGGGTATGGCTACACCTTC
-	TRBJ2-3	-	TRBV7-2	CASSLVPRTDTQYF	TGTGCCAGCAGCTTAGTGCCCAGGACAGATACGCAGTATTTT
-	TRBJ2-7	-	TRBV13	CASSSWGGGNYEQYF	TGTGCCAGCAGCTCTTGGGGGGGCGGGAACTACGAGCAGTACTTC
TRBD1	TRBJ1-5	-	TRBV15	CATSSDRVGLPQHF	TGTGCCACCAGCTCGGACAGGGTTGGTTTGCCCCAGCATTTT
-	TRBJ2-1	-	TRBV28	CASSAPAGAGPNNEQFF	TGTGCCAGCAGTGCTCCCGCGGGGGCGGGACCAAACAATGAGCAGTTCTTC
TRBD2	TRBJ2-3	-	TRBV7-3	CASSPTLAGGGDTQYF	TGTGCCAGCAGCCCTACACTAGCGGGGGGTGGAGATACGCAGTATTTT
TRBD2	TRBJ2-3	-	TRBV27	CASSLSGGGGFTDTQYF	TGTGCCAGCAGTTTATCGGGAGGCGGGGGGTTCACAGATACGCAGTATTTT
TRBD1	TRBJ1-5	-	TRBV2	CASKEGAHSEQPQHF	TGTGCCAGCAAGGAGGGGGCTCACTCTGAGCAGCCCCAGCATTTT
-	TRBJ1-2	-	TRBV30	CASGLPDYGYTF	TGTGCCTCCGGTCTTCCGGACTATGGCTACACCTTC
TRBD2	TRBJ2-3	-	TRBV30	CAFNRAGGGTDTQYF	TGTGCCTTTAACCGGGCGGGAGGGGGCACAGATACGCAGTATTTT
-	TRBJ2-7	-	TRBV27	CASSLRHPSYEQYF	TGTGCCAGCAGTTTGAGACATCCGTCCTACGAGCAGTACTTC
-	TRBJ1-1	-	TRBV7-9	CSSSEVNTEAFF	TGTTCCAGCAGCGAGGTGAACACTGAAGCTTTCTTT
-	TRBJ1-1	-	TRBV19	CASRAVEAFF	TGTGCCAGTAGGGCCGTCGAAGCTTTCTTT
TRBD1	TRBJ2-5	-	TRBV5-8	CASSPRGWYQETQYF	TGTGCCAGCAGCCCCAGGGGGTGGTACCAAGAGACCCAGTACTTC
-	TRBJ2-5	-	TRBV14	CASSQDVAVQETQYF	TGTGCCAGCAGCCAAGATGTGGCAGTCCAAGAGACCCAGTACTTC
-	TRBJ1-2	-	TRBV5-1	CASSLTVNYGYTF	TGCGCCAGCAGCTTAACAGTTAACTATGGCTACACCTTC
-	TRBJ1-1	-	TRBV19	CASSVDRRNTEAFF	TGTGCCAGTAGTGTCGACAGGCGGAACACTGAAGCTTTCTTT
TRBD1	TRBJ2-7	-	TRBV2	CASRKDRGDYYEQYF	TGTGCCAGCAGGAAGGACAGGGGAGACTACTACGAGCAGTACTTC
TRBD2	TRBJ2-1	few	TRBV7-2	CASSPSGRASNVEQFF	TGTGCCAGCAGCCCTAGCGGGAGGGCCTCGAACGTTGAGCAGTTCTTC
-	TRBJ2-1	-	TRBV30	CAWSVLGAEQFF	TGTGCCTGGAGTGTACTGGGGGCTGAGCAGTTCTTC
TRBD1	TRBJ1-1	-	TRBV28	CASSLRGPTEAFF	TGTGCCAGCAGTTTGAGGGGGCCCACTGAAGCTTTCTTT
-	TRBJ1-1	-	TRBV10-3	CAISDWRKNTEAFF	TGTGCCATCAGTGATTGGAGGAAAAACACTGAAGCTTTCTTT
TRBD1	TRBJ2-3	once	TRBV15	CATSTGGYGTDTQYF	TGTGCCACCAGTACAGGGGGCTATGGCACAGATACGCAGTATTTT
-	TRBJ2-1	-	TRBV5-1	CASSFGAGAYNEQFF	TGCGCCAGCAGCTTTGGGGCCGGCGCCTACAATGAGCAGTTCTTC
TRBD1	TRBJ1-3	-	TRBV6-1	CASSARQGATGNTIYF	TGTGCCAGCAGTGCCCGACAGGGGGCGACTGGAAACACCATATATTTT
-	TRBJ1-3	-	TRBV19	CASSNSRIKGSGNTIYF	TGTGCCAGTAGTAATTCCCGGATCAAGGGGTCTGGAAACACCATATATTTT
-	TRBJ1-4	-	TRBV6-1	CASSPRGGLNEKLFF	TGTGCCAGCAGTCCTAGGGGGGGTCTTAATGAAAAACTGTTTTTT
-	TRBJ2-6	-	TRBV28	CAATVVGANVLTF	TGTGCCGCGACAGTTGTGGGGGCCAACGTCCTGACTTTC